The next 27 T cell receptor beta chains were all read from a single sample in a study of siplizumab effects on memory and regulatory T cells. Method: immunoSEQ multiplex PCR; TCRdb's copy keeps in-frame clones and lacks some. The data hold tens of thousands of clones, with less than 98% observed a single time. Input material: naive CD4+ T cells sorted from blood. The origin of the receptors is a human donor in good health.

This chain uses TRBV10-3 with TRBJ2-3; no reliable D call. Trimming left V 6 bases short and J 0 bases short, with 4 bases between. Germline assignment: CDR1 ENHRY and CDR2 SYGVKD. CDR3 length: 12 residues. CDR3 in amino acids: CAISQSTDTQYF. The CDR3 DNA sequence: TGTGCCATCAGCCAGAGCACAGATACGCAGTATTTT.

The chain links TRBV10-3 to TRBJ1-4; 9 positions agree with TRBD1. The CDR3 length is 15 residues. Germline V CDR1 and CDR2: ENHRY, SYGVKD. The trim removed 11 bases at V and 0 bases at J, leaving 7 bases unmatched. As DNA, the CDR3 is TGTGCCGCAGGGACAGGGCTTGCAACTAATGAAAAACTGTTTTTT. This gives the protein CAAGTGLATNEKLFF.

This sequence joins TRBV5-1 and TRBJ2-4, with a possible D match to TRBD2 (7 bases). The germline gives CDR1 SGHRS, CDR2 YFSETQ. This CDR3 is built from 16 residues. V was clipped by 0 bases and J by 0 bases, with 10 bases between them. The CDR3: CASSLAGGSAKNIQYF. The CDR3 nucleotides read TGCGCCAGCAGCTTGGCGGGGGGCTCAGCCAAAAACATTCAGTACTTC. The complete variable domain, with remaining parts taken from reference TRBV5-1 and TRBJ2-4, reads KAGVTQTPRYLIKTRGQQVTLSCSPISGHRSVSWYQQTPGQGLQFLFEYFSETQRNKGNFPGRFSGRQFSNSRSEMNVSTLELGDSALYLCASSLAGGSAKNIQYFGAGTRLSVL.

This chain uses TRBV5-1 with TRBJ2-2; no clear D. The CDR3 runs 16 residues. With 2 bases removed from V and 0 bases from J, the gap between germline ends came to 11 bases. The germline V gene has CDR1 SGHRS and CDR2 YFSETQ. CDR3 bases: TGCGCCAGCAGCTTAATAGTGGGAACGAACACCGGGGAGCTGTTTTTT. Translated, it gives CASSLIVGTNTGELFF.

This clone was recorded once. The chain uses TRBV4-2 and TRBJ2-2; 16 nucleotides line up with TRBD2. V was clipped by 3 bases and J by 3 bases; unmatched bases: 7. Looked up from germline, CDR1 is LGHNA and CDR2 is YNFKEQ. The CDR3 runs to 19 residues. In DNA, the CDR3 is TGTGCCAGCAGCCAGCCGGGACTAGCGGGAGGGCCCGACACCGGGGAGCTGTTTTTT. Translating it yields CASSQPGLAGGPDTGELFF.

This clone was seen just once. The gene calls are TRBV28 and TRBJ2-7, with TRBD2 as a possible D gene (5 bases). The CDR3 totals 14 residues. The germline gives CDR1 MDHEN, CDR2 SYDVKM. V lost 2 bases, J lost 0 bases, and 8 bases lay in between. The CDR3 DNA sequence: TGTGCCAGCAGTTTACGTAGCGCCTCCTACGAGCAGTACTTC. It is translated as CASSLRSASYEQYF. Full variable domain (remainder filled in from reference TRBV28 and TRBJ2-7): DVKVTQSSRYLVKRTGEKVFLECVQDMDHENMFWYRQDPGLGLRLIYFSYDVKMKEKGDIPEGYSVSREKKERFSLILESASTNQTSMYLCASSLRSASYEQYFGPGTRLTVT.

J is TRBJ1-1 and V is TRBV10-3; 7 nucleotides align to TRBD1. The junction had 7 bases not matched to a gene; V was cut back by 6 bases and J by 3 bases. The germline V gene has CDR1 ENHRY and CDR2 SYGVKD. The CDR3 length is 14 residues. DNA for the CDR3: TGTGCCATCAGCAGCAGGGGGTCGGACACTGAAGCTTTCTTT. Translating it yields CAISSRGSDTEAFF.

The chain couples TRBV7-2 to TRBJ1-3; TRBD1 aligns across 9 bases. The length of the CDR3 is 17 residues. With V trimmed by 0 bases and J by 4 bases, 7 bases remained unmatched. The germline V gene has CDR1 SGHTA and CDR2 FQGNSA. This CDR3 reads CASSLAATGGKGNTIYF. The CDR3 nucleotides read TGTGCCAGCAGCTTAGCCGCGACAGGGGGTAAAGGAAACACCATATATTTT.

The chain combines TRBV7-9 with TRBJ1-1, with D possibly matching TRBD1 (6 bases). The CDR3 has 14 residues. The germline CDR1 and CDR2 sequences are SEHNR and FQNEAQ (reference sequence). V was pared by 2 bases and J by 7 bases, with 14 bases between. CDR3 sequence reads: CASSLSRGAFEAFF. The CDR3 DNA reads TGTGCCAGCAGCTTAAGCAGGGGAGCCTTTGAAGCTTTCTTT.

The chain links TRBV4-1 to TRBJ2-7; 8 nucleotides match TRBD1. The CDR3 totals 15 residues. The germline V gene has CDR1 MGHRA and CDR2 YSYEKL. J lost 3 bases, V lost 0 bases, and 4 bases had no gene match. The CDR3 loop reads CASSQEVGQGYEQYF. CDR3 nucleotides: TGCGCCAGCAGCCAAGAAGTTGGACAGGGCTACGAGCAGTACTTC.

This CDR3 is CASSLTGTTSTDTQYF. In nucleotides, the CDR3 is TGTGCCAGCAGCCTAACCGGCACTACTAGCACAGATACGCAGTATTTT. V and J are TRBV5-6 and TRBJ2-3; no clear D. V was pared by 4 bases and J by 0 bases, with 15 bases between. Germline assignment: CDR1 SGHDT and CDR2 YYEEEE. The CDR3 length is 16 residues.

The chain has TRBV4-1 and TRBJ1-4; TRBD1 agrees at 9 bases. V shed 1 base, J shed 5 bases, and the junction held 5 bases outside the gene matches. CDR1 and CDR2 (germline): MGHRA, YSYEKL. CDR3 length equals 16 residues. The CDR3 DNA reads TGCGCCAGCAGCCAAGGGTTAGGACAGGGGAATGAAAAACTGTTTTTT. It codes for CASSQGLGQGNEKLFF.

This chain uses TRBV5-4 with TRBJ1-5; D not certain. The V gene's germline CDR1 is SGHNT and CDR2 YYREEE (reference sequence). V lost 0 bases to trimming and J lost 5 bases, with 6 bases between them. The CDR3 length is 13 residues. The CDR3 DNA reads as TGTGCCAGCAGCTTGGGGCCCGATCAGCCCCAGCATTTT. It translates to CASSLGPDQPQHF.

J is TRBJ1-3 and V is TRBV30; D is unresolved. The CDR3 covers 16 residues. Germline CDR1 reads GTSNPN; CDR2 reads SVGIG (reference sequence). Trimming took off 4 bases at V and 0 bases at J, with 16 bases between the two ends. CDR3 nucleotide sequence: TGTGCCTGGAATCCCCCACACAGAAGCTCTGGAAACACCATATATTTT. Translation: CAWNPPHRSSGNTIYF.

The chain has TRBV11-3 and TRBJ2-7, with 13 bases lining up with TRBD2. CDR3 length: 16 amino acids. The germline CDR1 and CDR2 sequences are SGHNT and YENEEA. Trimming took 3 bases from V and 2 from J; bases not matched to a gene: 4. The CDR3: CASSFDGTSGAYEQYF. The CDR3 nucleotides read TGTGCCAGCAGCTTCGACGGGACTAGCGGGGCCTACGAGCAGTACTTC.

This chain connects TRBV6-5 to TRBJ2-2, with D perhaps assigned TRBD1 or TRBD2 (6 bases each). This CDR3 contains 15 residues. Germline loops: CDR1 MNHEY, CDR2 SVGAGI. With 5 bases removed from V and 0 bases from J, the gap between germline ends came to 10 bases. As DNA, the CDR3 is TGTGCCAGCAGTGCGGGGACAACGAACACCGGGGAGCTGTTTTTT. Its translation: CASSAGTTNTGELFF.

The chain is built from TRBV6-5 and TRBJ2-2; perhaps TRBD1 as D (6 bases). CDR3 length: 16 residues. V was pared by 2 bases and J by 1 base, with 11 bases between. CDR1 is MNHEY, CDR2 SVGAGI, per germline. CDR3: CASSYNRDKNTGELFF. CDR3 bases: TGTGCCAGCAGTTACAACCGGGACAAGAACACCGGGGAGCTGTTTTTT.

This chain connects TRBV7-9 to TRBJ1-3, with D unclear. This CDR3 contains 14 residues. Germline CDR1 SEHNR, CDR2 FQNEAQ (reference sequence). Trimming took 5 bases from V and 4 from J, leaving 12 bases between them. The CDR3 nucleotides are TGTGCCAGCAGCCCCGACCCTCTGGGAAACACCATATATTTT. Translating it yields CASSPDPLGNTIYF.

The chain recombines TRBV5-4 with TRBJ2-1, with 11 bases aligning to TRBD2. Germline V gene lookup returns CDR1 SGHNT and CDR2 YYREEE (reference sequence). CDR3 size: 16 residues. The V gene end was trimmed by 3 bases and the J gene end by 4 bases; junction bases not matched to a gene: 6. For the CDR3, the DNA is TGTGCCAGCAGCTCCCGACTAGCGGGGATATACAATGAGCAGTTCTTC. This translates into CASSSRLAGIYNEQFF.

The chain couples TRBV7-9 to TRBJ1-1; D ambiguous. Germline CDR1 SEHNR, CDR2 FQNEAQ (reference sequence). This CDR3 spans 11 amino acids. V was cut by 2 bases and J by 7 bases, with 5 bases left in between. CDR3 DNA: TGTGCCAGCAGCTTATTAGGTGAAGCTTTCTTT. Translation: CASSLLGEAFF.

The V call is TRBV7-2, the J call TRBJ2-7, with 11 bases matching TRBD2. CDR3 length: 15 amino acids. Trimming removed 4 bases from V and 2 bases from J; junction bases left unmatched: 4. Germline CDR1 reads SGHTA; CDR2 reads FQGNSA. Written as DNA, the CDR3 is TGTGCCAGCAGCTCTCTAGCGGGAGGTACCTACGAGCAGTACTTC. This codes for CASSSLAGGTYEQYF.

V and J are TRBV7-9 and TRBJ2-1, with D maybe TRBD2 (6 bases). The CDR3 has 16 amino acids. CDR1 and CDR2 from the germline V gene are SEHNR and FQNEAQ (reference sequence). Trimming left V 4 bases short and J 0 bases short, with 13 bases between. For the CDR3, the DNA is TGTGCCAGCAGCTCGGAGCTTAGCGGCTCCTACAATGAGCAGTTCTTC. Amino acids: CASSSELSGSYNEQFF.

The chain couples TRBV5-1 to TRBJ2-1; TRBD1 matches at 8 bases. Germline CDR1 and CDR2: SGHRS and YFSETQ. V was pared by 0 bases and J by 6 bases, with 8 bases of the junction left unmatched. The CDR3 is 16 amino acids. CDR3 bases: TGCGCCAGCAGCTTGGCTCGGCAGGGGGCAGGCAATGAGCAGTTCTTC. Protein sequence: CASSLARQGAGNEQFF. The full variable domain, rest sourced from reference TRBV5-1 and TRBJ2-1, is KAGVTQTPRYLIKTRGQQVTLSCSPISGHRSVSWYQQTPGQGLQFLFEYFSETQRNKGNFPGRFSGRQFSNSRSEMNVSTLELGDSALYLCASSLARQGAGNEQFFGPGTRLTVL.

The sample holds one count of this clone. The chain links TRBV19 to TRBJ1-5; D is undetermined. The length of the CDR3 is 15 residues. Germline V gene data show CDR1 as LNHDA and CDR2 as SQIVND (reference sequence). V gave up 7 bases and J gave up 3 bases, with 16 bases separating them. The CDR3 protein is CASNPGVGSNQPQHF. Here the CDR3 DNA reads TGTGCCAGTAACCCTGGTGTAGGGTCCAATCAGCCCCAGCATTTT. Based on the CDR3 plus reference TRBV19 and TRBJ1-5, the full variable domain is DGGITQSPKYLFRKEGQNVTLSCEQNLNHDAMYWYRQDPGQGLRLIYYSQIVNDFQKGDIAEGYSVSREKKESFPLTVTSAQKNPTAFYLCASNPGVGSNQPQHFGDGTRLSIL.

In the case of this clone: At one of its ends the junction is not consistent with the germline gene, which may arise from a read error. For the CDR3, the DNA is TGCGCCAGCAGCTTGGACAGCTTTAACTATGGCCACACCTTC. Its translation: CASSLDSFNYGHTF. The chain has TRBV5-1 and TRBJ1-2, with D hard to call. The CDR3 sequence is 14 residues long. The germline CDR1 and CDR2 sequences are SGHRS and YFSETQ. Together with reference TRBV5-1 and TRBJ1-2, the CDR3 gives the full variable domain: KAGVTQTPRYLIKTRGQQVTLSCSPISGHRSVSWYQQTPGQGLQFLFEYFSETQRNKGNFPGRFSGRQFSNSRSEMNVSTLELGDSALYLCASSLDSFNYGHTFGSGTRLTVV.

The genes are TRBV30 and TRBJ2-7; TRBD1 might be the D (6 bases). The CDR3 contains 10 residues. Germline lookup yields CDR1 GTSNPN and CDR2 SVGIG (reference sequence). Trimming left V 5 bases short and J 6 bases short, with 8 bases between. CDR3 nucleotides: TGTGCCTGGGGCAGGGGCGAGCAGTACTTC. Protein sequence: CAWGRGEQYF. Combining the CDR3 with reference TRBV30 and TRBJ2-7 gives the whole variable domain SQTIHQWPATLVQPVGSPLSLECTVEGTSNPNLYWYRQAAGRGLQLLFYSVGIGQISSEVPQNLSASRPQDRQFILSSKKLLLSDSGFYLCAWGRGEQYFGPGTRLTVT.

In nucleotides, the CDR3 is TGTGCCAGTAGTACCCCTGGGGGAGACGGGACCAATCAGCCCCAGCATTTT. It specifies CASSTPGGDGTNQPQHF. This chain uses TRBV19 with TRBJ1-5; a possible D gene is TRBD1 (5 bases). CDR1 LNHDA and CDR2 SQIVND come from the germline V gene (reference sequence). CDR3 length equals 17 residues. Trimming took off 4 bases at V and 3 bases at J, with 19 bases between the two ends. Full variable domain (missing parts from reference TRBV19 and TRBJ1-5): DGGITQSPKYLFRKEGQNVTLSCEQNLNHDAMYWYRQDPGQGLRLIYYSQIVNDFQKGDIAEGYSVSREKKESFPLTVTSAQKNPTAFYLCASSTPGGDGTNQPQHFGDGTRLSIL.